The 25 T cell receptor beta chains given below trace back to one sample, sequenced in a study of CD8+ T cells in alopecia areata. Treatment given: oral pan-JAK inhibitor, 5-10 mg twice daily. RNA extraction was followed by reverse transcription into cDNA, which acted as the sequencing template. Assay used: immunoSEQ multiplex PCR; TCRdb lists only in-frame clones, some missing. Altogether about 74,000 clones are present, 29% being singletons, with the ten largest covering more than 13%. The material sequenced was CD8+ T cells sorted from blood, taken at week 4, from a patient treated with tofacitinib. The receptors were sampled from a human donor with alopecia areata.

This clone was detected ten times or more. The chain links TRBV11-1 to TRBJ2-1; D gene uncertain. Per germline, CDR1 SGHAT and CDR2 FQDESV (reference sequence). This CDR3 is 13 amino acids long. Trimming shortened V by 2 bases and J by 4 bases, and 6 bases separated the two germline ends. The CDR3 sequence: CASSLKSYNEQFF. Here the CDR3 DNA reads TGTGCCAGCAGCTTAAAAAGTTACAATGAGCAGTTCTTC.

The CDR3 sequence is CSVVSGSSREQYF. The CDR3 DNA follows: TGCAGCGTTGTCAGCGGGAGTTCGCGGGAGCAGTACTTC. The J gene is TRBJ2-7, the V gene TRBV29-1, with 8 bases that match TRBD2. In germline, CDR1 is SQVTM, CDR2 ANQGSEA. The CDR3 spans 13 residues. Losses at the gene ends were 4 bases for V and 7 bases for J; bases not matched to a gene: 9.

The chain uses TRBV29-1 and TRBJ2-7, with 10 bases fitting TRBD2. V lost 4 bases and J lost 6; bases outside the gene matches: 9. CDR3 length: 14 residues. Germline lookup yields CDR1 SQVTM and CDR2 ANQGSEA. The CDR3 is CSVGVASGSGEQYF. The DNA of the CDR3 is TGCAGCGTTGGAGTGGCTAGCGGGAGCGGCGAGCAGTACTTC.

The J gene is TRBJ2-1, the V gene TRBV29-1; 9 positions agree with TRBD2. The J segment lost 4 bases and the V segment lost 3 bases, leaving 7 bases of the junction unmatched. In germline, CDR1 is SQVTM, CDR2 ANQGSEA. CDR3 length: 15 amino acids. The DNA for the CDR3 is TGCAGCGTTGATCCCCTAGCGGGAACGTACAATGAGCAGTTCTTC. This sequence encodes CSVDPLAGTYNEQFF.

The chain combines TRBV5-1 with TRBJ2-5, with TRBD1 identical over 10 bases. CDR1 and CDR2 from the germline V gene are SGHRS and YFSETQ. The J segment lost 2 bases and the V segment lost 3 bases, leaving 7 bases of the junction unmatched. The CDR3 is 16 residues long. The CDR3 nucleotides read TGCGCCAGCAGCTCCGGGACAGGGGCGAGGCAAGAGACCCAGTACTTC. Translating it yields CASSSGTGARQETQYF.

The chain employs TRBV27 and TRBJ2-7; TRBD2 matches 7 bases. Unmatched junction bases numbered 16, after V lost 6 bases and J lost 5 bases. Germline V gene lookup returns CDR1 MNHEY and CDR2 SMNVEV (reference sequence). The CDR3 extends over 16 amino acids. The CDR3 nucleotides read TGTGCCAGCAGCCCAAGCGTGTGGACTAGGATGAACGAGCAGTACTTC. Protein: CASSPSVWTRMNEQYF.

The chain links TRBV6-5 to TRBJ1-2; D gene ambiguous. The CDR3 is 13 residues long. The V end was cut by 5 bases, the J end by 7 bases, with 14 bases between. CDR1 and CDR2 from the germline V gene are MNHEY and SVGAGI. CDR3 sequence (DNA): TGTGCCAGCAGTCCGACCGTTCCGGGTGGCTACACCTTC. Its protein is CASSPTVPGGYTF.

The rearrangement joins TRBV30 to TRBJ2-1, with 7 bases matching TRBD2. Germline CDR1 and CDR2: GTSNPN and SVGIG (reference sequence). This CDR3 has 14 residues. The trim removed 4 bases at V and 4 bases at J, leaving 7 bases unmatched. The CDR3 here is CAWIGEGHYNEQFF. The CDR3 nucleotides read TGTGCCTGGATTGGGGAGGGGCATTACAATGAGCAGTTCTTC.

The CDR3 DNA is TGTGCCAGCATGGGAGTTGAGTACGAGCAGTACTTC. Its translation: CASMGVEYEQYF. The chain links TRBV7-9 to TRBJ2-7; D is possibly TRBD2 (5 bases). There are 12 residues in the CDR3. Germline-derived CDR1 and CDR2 are SEHNR and FQNEAQ (reference sequence). The V end was cut by 7 bases, the J end by 4 bases, with 11 bases between. Filled out from reference TRBV7-9 and TRBJ2-7, the complete variable domain reads DTGVSQNPRHKITKRGQNVTFRCDPISEHNRLYWYRQTLGQGPEFLTYFQNEAQLEKSRLLSDRFSAERPKGSFSTLEIQRTEQGDSAMYLCASMGVEYEQYFGPGTRLTVT.

This chain joins TRBV9 and TRBJ1-2, with no clear D. Germline loops: CDR1 SGDLS, CDR2 YYNGEE. V gave up 1 base and J gave up 7 bases, with 14 bases separating them. This CDR3 comprises 14 residues. The CDR3 sequence: CASSVSGILSGYTF. The CDR3 coding sequence is TGTGCCAGCAGCGTAAGCGGAATTCTGTCTGGCTACACCTTC.

The rearrangement links TRBV25-1 to TRBJ2-2; maybe TRBD1 (5 bases). The V gene lost 7 bases and the J gene lost 4 bases, with 16 bases spanning the gap. In germline, CDR1 is MGHDK, CDR2 SYGVNS. The CDR3 loop spans 15 amino acids. The chain's CDR3 is CASISSGHLTGELFF. CDR3 DNA sequence: TGTGCCAGCATTTCCTCAGGACATCTCACCGGGGAGCTGTTTTTT.

This clone has only a few counts. This chain joins TRBV6-1 and TRBJ2-4; D gene uncertain. The CDR3 runs to 15 residues. Trimming removed 5 bases at V and 0 bases at J, with 11 bases between. The germline V gene encodes CDR1 MNHNS and CDR2 SASEGT. The DNA for the CDR3 is TGTGCCAGCAGTCCTCCCCCTGCAGCCAAAAACATTCAGTACTTC. Its translation is CASSPPPAAKNIQYF.

This chain links TRBV7-9 with TRBJ2-3; 8 bases match TRBD2. Unmatched junction bases numbered 12, after V lost 2 bases and J lost 8 bases. The CDR3 sequence is 16 residues long. The germline gives CDR1 SEHNR, CDR2 FQNEAQ (reference sequence). The DNA for the CDR3 is TGTGCCAGCAGCTTACTGACTAGCGCTCAGGAGGGTACGCAGTATTTT. Its protein product is CASSLLTSAQEGTQYF. Supplemented by reference TRBV7-9 and TRBJ2-3, the full variable domain reads DTGVSQNPRHKITKRGQNVTFRCDPISEHNRLYWYRQTLGQGPEFLTYFQNEAQLEKSRLLSDRFSAERPKGSFSTLEIQRTEQGDSAMYLCASSLLTSAQEGTQYFGPGTRLTVL.

This clone has only a few counts. J is TRBJ2-7 and V is TRBV7-2, with D perhaps being TRBD1 or TRBD2 (5 bases each). Trimming took 3 bases from V and 4 from J, leaving 10 bases between them. Germline V gives CDR1 SGHTA, CDR2 FQGNSA. The CDR3 consists of 13 residues. Here the CDR3 reads CASSFHGAYEQYF. Here the CDR3 DNA reads TGTGCCAGCAGCTTCCACGGGGCGTACGAGCAGTACTTC.

This clone was counted a few times. This chain connects TRBV27 to TRBJ2-3, with 11 positions matching TRBD2. This CDR3 contains 15 residues. Germline CDR1 MNHEY, CDR2 SMNVEV (reference sequence). Unmatched junction bases numbered 2, after V lost 6 bases and J lost 0 bases. In DNA, the CDR3 is TGTGCCAGCAGCTGGACTAGCGGGAGCACAGATACGCAGTATTTT. It yields the protein CASSWTSGSTDTQYF.

The rearrangement joins TRBV5-1 to TRBJ2-5; 12 positions agree with TRBD2. Losses at the gene ends were 4 bases for V and 2 bases for J; bases not matched to a gene: 3. CDR1 SGHRS and CDR2 YFSETQ come from the germline V gene. The CDR3 totals 15 residues. The CDR3 region is CASSEGTSGQETQYF. The CDR3 nucleotides read TGCGCCAGCAGCGAGGGGACTAGCGGGCAAGAGACCCAGTACTTC.

About this clone itself: This likely reflects a read error, since a far larger clone is one base away. Within the sample, other DNA sequences also encode this same CDR3. V is TRBV5-6 and J is TRBJ2-1; D remains unclear. The germline V gene encodes CDR1 SGHDT and CDR2 YYEEEE. Trimming left V 4 bases short and J 9 bases short, with 11 bases between. The length of the CDR3 is 12 residues. CDR3: CASSQDGVEQFF. CDR3 in DNA: TGTGCCAGCAGCCAAGATGGGGTTGAGCAGTTCTTC. Supplemented by reference TRBV5-6 and TRBJ2-1, the full variable domain reads DAGVTQSPTHLIKTRGQQVTLRCSPKSGHDTVSWYQQALGQGPQFIFQYYEEEERQRGNFPDRFSGHQFPNYSSELNVNALLLGDSALYLCASSQDGVEQFFGPGTRLTVL.

This chain uses TRBV7-2 with TRBJ2-7; a possible D gene is TRBD2 (5 bases). Germline CDR1 and CDR2: SGHTA and FQGNSA. Trimming took off 5 bases at V and 2 bases at J, with 7 bases between the two ends. The CDR3 sequence is 12 residues long. CDR3 nucleotides: TGTGCCAGCAGCCCCGGGACCTACGAGCAGTACTTC. Translated, it gives CASSPGTYEQYF.

In its sample, this clone was seen a few times. The V and J genes are TRBV29-1 and TRBJ2-7; D is possibly TRBD2 (6 bases). Germline loops: CDR1 SQVTM, CDR2 ANQGSEA. The CDR3 extends over 13 amino acids. V lost 4 bases to trimming and J lost 0 bases, with 10 bases between them. The CDR3 DNA sequence: TGCAGCGTTGCGTTGGGGGGCTCCTACGAGCAGTACTTC. It specifies CSVALGGSYEQYF.

V gene TRBV7-3 combines with J gene TRBJ2-3, with a weak D call TRBD2 (5 bases). From germline, CDR1 is SGHTA and CDR2 FQGTGA. V lost 6 bases to trimming and J lost 4 bases, with 14 bases between them. The CDR3 sequence is 14 residues long. The CDR3 DNA reads as TGTGCCAGCAGACCCGAGAGGGTTGCAGATACGCAGTATTTT. Translation gives CASRPERVADTQYF.

This clone was counted ten times or more. A far larger clone differs by one base, so this is likely a read error. The V and J genes are TRBV7-9 and TRBJ2-1, with 12 bases fitting TRBD2. CDR3 length equals 16 residues. The germline V gene encodes CDR1 SEHNR and CDR2 FQNEAQ (reference sequence). The ends lost 3 bases at V and 7 bases at J; junction bases unmatched: 7. CDR3 amino acids: CASSLVPSGRGNEQFF. The DNA of the CDR3 is TGTGCCAGCAGCTTGGTTCCTAGCGGGAGGGGGAATGAGCAGTTCTTC. The whole variable domain, remainder taken from reference TRBV7-9 and TRBJ2-1, is DTGVSQNPRHKITKRGQNVTFRCDPISEHNRLYWYRQTLGQGPEFLTYFQNEAQLEKSRLLSDRFSAERPKGSFSTLEIQRTEQGDSAMYLCASSLVPSGRGNEQFFGPGTRLTVL.

The V and J genes are TRBV29-1 and TRBJ1-1, with D perhaps matching TRBD1 (5 bases). Germline V gene lookup returns CDR1 SQVTM and CDR2 ANQGSEA. V lost 3 bases to trimming and J lost 3 bases, with 8 bases between them. This CDR3 contains 12 residues. CDR3 DNA sequence: TGCAGCGTTGATACAGGTTACACTGAAGCTTTCTTT. Translating gives CSVDTGYTEAFF. Using reference TRBV29-1 and TRBJ1-1 for the parts outside the CDR3, the full variable domain is SAVISQKPSRDICQRGTSLTIQCQVDSQVTMMFWYRQQPGQSLTLIATANQGSEATYESGFVIDKFPISRPNLTFSTLTVSNMSPEDSSIYLCSVDTGYTEAFFGQGTRLTVV.

The V call is TRBV30, the J call TRBJ2-7; 8 nucleotides line up with TRBD2. V lost 8 bases and J lost 1; bases outside the gene matches: 16. The germline V gene has CDR1 GTSNPN and CDR2 SVGIG (reference sequence). The CDR3 length is 16 residues. The CDR3 nucleotides are TGTGCCGGGAAGTTTAGCGGGATAGGGAAGTCCTACGAGCAGTACTTC. Its translation: CAGKFSGIGKSYEQYF.

Only one count was recorded for this clone. Additional DNA sequences in this sample encode the identical CDR3. The chain uses TRBV19 and TRBJ2-7; D uncertain. CDR1 LNHDA and CDR2 SQIVND come from the germline V gene (reference sequence). The V end lost 3 bases, the J end lost 0 bases, and 9 bases lay between the germline ends. The length of the CDR3 is 14 residues. The CDR3, as DNA: TGTGCCAGTAGTATCGGGCAGAGCTCCTACGAGCAGTACTTC. This gives the protein CASSIGQSSYEQYF.

This chain connects TRBV11-2 to TRBJ2-5; D gene uncertain. The germline CDR1 and CDR2 sequences are SGHAT and FQNNGV. Trimming took 1 base from V and 4 from J, leaving 4 bases between them. The CDR3 covers 12 residues. Here the CDR3 reads CASSLGVETQYF. DNA for the CDR3: TGTGCCAGCAGCTTAGGGGTAGAGACCCAGTACTTC.